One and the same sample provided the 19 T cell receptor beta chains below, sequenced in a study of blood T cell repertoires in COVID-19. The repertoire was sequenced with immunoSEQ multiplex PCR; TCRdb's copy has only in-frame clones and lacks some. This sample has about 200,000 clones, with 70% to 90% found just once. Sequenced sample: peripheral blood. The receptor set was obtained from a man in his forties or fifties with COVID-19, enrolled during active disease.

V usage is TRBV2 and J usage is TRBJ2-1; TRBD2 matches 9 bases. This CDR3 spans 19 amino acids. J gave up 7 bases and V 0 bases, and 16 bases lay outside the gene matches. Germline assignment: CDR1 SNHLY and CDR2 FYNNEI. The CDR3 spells CASSEALLSREGSWNEQFF. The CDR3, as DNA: TGTGCCAGCAGTGAAGCGTTGCTCTCGCGGGAGGGCTCTTGGAATGAGCAGTTCTTC.

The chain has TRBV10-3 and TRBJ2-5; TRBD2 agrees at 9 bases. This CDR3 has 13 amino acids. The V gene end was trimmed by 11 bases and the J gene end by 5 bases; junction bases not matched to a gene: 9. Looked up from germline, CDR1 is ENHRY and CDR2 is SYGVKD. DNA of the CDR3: TGTGCCGCGTCGCTAGCGGGACGTGAGACCCAGTACTTC. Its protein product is CAASLAGRETQYF.

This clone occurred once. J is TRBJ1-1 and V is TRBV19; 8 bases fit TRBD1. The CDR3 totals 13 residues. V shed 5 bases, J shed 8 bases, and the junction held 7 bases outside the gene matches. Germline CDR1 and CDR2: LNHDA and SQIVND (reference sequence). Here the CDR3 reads CASSPGQAGEAFF. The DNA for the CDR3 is TGTGCCAGTAGTCCGGGACAGGCGGGGGAAGCTTTCTTT.

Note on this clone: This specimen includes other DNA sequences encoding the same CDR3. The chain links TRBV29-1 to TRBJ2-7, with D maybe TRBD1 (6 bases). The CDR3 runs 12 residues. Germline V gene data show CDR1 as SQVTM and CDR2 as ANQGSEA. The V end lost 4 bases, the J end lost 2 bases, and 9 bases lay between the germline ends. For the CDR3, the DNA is TGCAGCGTTGTACAGGGCACCTACGAGCAGTACTTC. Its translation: CSVVQGTYEQYF.

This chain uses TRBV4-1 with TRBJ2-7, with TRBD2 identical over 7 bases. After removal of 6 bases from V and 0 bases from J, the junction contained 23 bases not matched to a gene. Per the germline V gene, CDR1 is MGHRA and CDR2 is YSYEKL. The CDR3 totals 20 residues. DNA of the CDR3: TGCGCCAGCAGGTCCGGGACGAAAAATACTAGCGACCCAAACTCCTACGAGCAGTACTTC. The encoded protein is CASRSGTKNTSDPNSYEQYF.

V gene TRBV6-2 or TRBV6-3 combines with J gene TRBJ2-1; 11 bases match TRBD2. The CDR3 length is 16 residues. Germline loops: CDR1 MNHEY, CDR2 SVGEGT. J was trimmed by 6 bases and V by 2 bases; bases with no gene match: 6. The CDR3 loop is CASSYIAGGLGNEQFF. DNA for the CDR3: TGTGCCAGCAGTTACATAGCGGGAGGGCTTGGCAATGAGCAGTTCTTC.

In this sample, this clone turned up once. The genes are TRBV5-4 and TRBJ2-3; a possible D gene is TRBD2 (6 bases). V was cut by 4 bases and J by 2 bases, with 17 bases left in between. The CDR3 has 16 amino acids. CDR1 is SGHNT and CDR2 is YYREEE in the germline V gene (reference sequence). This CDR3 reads CASSPFGSGYTDTQYF. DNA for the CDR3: TGTGCCAGCAGCCCTTTCGGTAGCGGCTACACAGATACGCAGTATTTT.

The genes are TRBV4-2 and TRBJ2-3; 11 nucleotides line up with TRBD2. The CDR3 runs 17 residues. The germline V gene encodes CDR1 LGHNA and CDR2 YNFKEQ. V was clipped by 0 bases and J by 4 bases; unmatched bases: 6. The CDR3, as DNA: TGTGCCAGCAGCCAAGATCCGGGACTAGCGGAATCAGATACGCAGTATTTT. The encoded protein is CASSQDPGLAESDTQYF.

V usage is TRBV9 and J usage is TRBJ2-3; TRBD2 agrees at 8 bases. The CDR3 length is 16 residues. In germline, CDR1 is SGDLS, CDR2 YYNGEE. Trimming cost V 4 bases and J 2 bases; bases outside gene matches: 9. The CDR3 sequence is CASSPYPGGDTDTQYF. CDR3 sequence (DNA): TGTGCCAGCAGCCCATACCCCGGGGGGGACACAGATACGCAGTATTTT.

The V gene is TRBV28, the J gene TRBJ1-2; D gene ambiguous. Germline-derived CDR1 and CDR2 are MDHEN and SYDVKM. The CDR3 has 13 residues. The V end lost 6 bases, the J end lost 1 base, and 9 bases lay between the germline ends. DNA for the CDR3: TGTGCCAGCAGGCGGACTAATAACTATGGCTACACCTTC. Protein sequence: CASRRTNNYGYTF.

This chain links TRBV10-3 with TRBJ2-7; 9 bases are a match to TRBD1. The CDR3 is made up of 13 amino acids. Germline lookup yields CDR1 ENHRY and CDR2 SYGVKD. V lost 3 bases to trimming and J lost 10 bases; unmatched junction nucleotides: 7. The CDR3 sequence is CAISDRDRVDQYF. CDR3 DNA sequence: TGTGCCATCAGTGACCGGGACAGGGTAGACCAGTACTTC.

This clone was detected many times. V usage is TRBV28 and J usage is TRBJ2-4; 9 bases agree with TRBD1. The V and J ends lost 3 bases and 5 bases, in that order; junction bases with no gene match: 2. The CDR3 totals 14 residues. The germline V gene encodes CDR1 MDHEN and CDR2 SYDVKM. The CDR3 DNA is TGTGCCAGCAGTTTGGACAGGGGAGAAAACATTCAGTACTTC. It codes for CASSLDRGENIQYF.

DNA of the CDR3: TGTGCCAGCACCGCAGGGCGGCTAGCGGGGATACGCTCCTACAATGAGCAGTTCTTC. Amino acid sequence: CASTAGRLAGIRSYNEQFF. The gene calls are TRBV28 and TRBJ2-1; 9 positions match TRBD2. Germline values: CDR1 MDHEN, CDR2 SYDVKM. The CDR3 loop spans 19 amino acids. J gave up 0 bases and V 7 bases, and 16 bases lay outside the gene matches. Full variable domain (outside the CDR3, taken from reference TRBV28 and TRBJ2-1): DVKVTQSSRYLVKRTGEKVFLECVQDMDHENMFWYRQDPGLGLRLIYFSYDVKMKEKGDIPEGYSVSREKKERFSLILESASTNQTSMYLCASTAGRLAGIRSYNEQFFGPGTRLTVL.

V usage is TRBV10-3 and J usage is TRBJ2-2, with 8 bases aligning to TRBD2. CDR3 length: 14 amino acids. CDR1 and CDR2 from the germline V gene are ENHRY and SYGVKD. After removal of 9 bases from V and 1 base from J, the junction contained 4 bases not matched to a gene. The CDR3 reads CAIRSGVNTGELFF. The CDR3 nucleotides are TGTGCCATACGTAGCGGGGTGAACACCGGGGAGCTGTTTTTT.

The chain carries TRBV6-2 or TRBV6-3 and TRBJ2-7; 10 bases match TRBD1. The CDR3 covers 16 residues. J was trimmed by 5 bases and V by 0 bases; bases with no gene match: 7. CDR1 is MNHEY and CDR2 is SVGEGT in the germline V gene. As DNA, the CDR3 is TGTGCCAGCAGTTACTCTTCGACAGGGGGCTGGAACGAGCAGTACTTC. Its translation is CASSYSSTGGWNEQYF.

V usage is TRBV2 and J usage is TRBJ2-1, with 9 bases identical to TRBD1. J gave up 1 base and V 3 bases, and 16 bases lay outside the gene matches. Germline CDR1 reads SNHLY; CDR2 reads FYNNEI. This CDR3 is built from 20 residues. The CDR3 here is CASSDPRDRVRDPSYNEQFF. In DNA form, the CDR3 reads TGTGCCAGCAGTGACCCCCGGGACAGGGTGCGGGACCCTTCCTACAATGAGCAGTTCTTC. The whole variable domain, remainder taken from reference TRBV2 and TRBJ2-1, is EPEVTQTPSHQVTQMGQEVILRCVPISNHLYFYWYRQILGQKVEFLVSFYNNEISEKSEIFDDQFSVERPDGSNFTLKIRSTKLEDSAMYFCASSDPRDRVRDPSYNEQFFGPGTRLTVL.

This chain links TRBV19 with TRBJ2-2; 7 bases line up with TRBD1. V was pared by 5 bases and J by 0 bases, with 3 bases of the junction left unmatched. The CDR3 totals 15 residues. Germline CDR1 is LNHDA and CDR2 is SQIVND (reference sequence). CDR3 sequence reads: CASSPGTANTGELFF. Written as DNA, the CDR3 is TGTGCCAGTAGTCCCGGGACAGCGAACACCGGGGAGCTGTTTTTT.

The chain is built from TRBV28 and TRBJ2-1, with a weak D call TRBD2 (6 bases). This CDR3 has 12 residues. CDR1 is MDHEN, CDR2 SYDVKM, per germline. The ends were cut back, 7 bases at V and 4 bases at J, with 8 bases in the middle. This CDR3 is CASTGGYNEQFF. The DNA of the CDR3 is TGTGCCAGCACCGGGGGTTACAATGAGCAGTTCTTC.

Written as DNA, the CDR3 is TGTGCCAGCAGATCTAGCGGGAGCACAGATACGCAGTATTTT. Translated, it gives CASRSSGSTDTQYF. The V and J genes are TRBV3-1 (or the pseudogene TRBV3-2) and TRBJ2-3; TRBD2 matches 8 bases. Germline V gene sequence: CDR1 LGHDT, CDR2 YNNKEL (reference sequence). The ends lost 6 bases at V and 0 bases at J; junction bases unmatched: 2. The CDR3 is made up of 14 amino acids.